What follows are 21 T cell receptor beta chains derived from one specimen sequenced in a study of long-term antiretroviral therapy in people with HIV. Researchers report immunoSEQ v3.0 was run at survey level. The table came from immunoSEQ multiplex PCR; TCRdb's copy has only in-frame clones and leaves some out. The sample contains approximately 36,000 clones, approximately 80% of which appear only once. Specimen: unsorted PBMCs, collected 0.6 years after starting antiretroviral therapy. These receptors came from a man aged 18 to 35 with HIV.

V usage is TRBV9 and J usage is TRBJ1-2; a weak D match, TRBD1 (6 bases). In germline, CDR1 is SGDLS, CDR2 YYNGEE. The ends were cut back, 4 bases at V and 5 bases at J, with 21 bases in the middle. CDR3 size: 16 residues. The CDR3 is CASSPSRDTRTYGYTF. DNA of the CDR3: TGTGCCAGCAGCCCTAGTAGGGACACCCGAACTTATGGCTACACCTTC. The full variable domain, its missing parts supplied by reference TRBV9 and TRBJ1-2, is DSGVTQTPKHLITATGQRVTLRCSPRSGDLSVYWYQQSLDQGLQFLIQYYNGEERAKGNILERFSAQQFPDLHSELNLSSLELGDSALYFCASSPSRDTRTYGYTFGSGTRLTVV.

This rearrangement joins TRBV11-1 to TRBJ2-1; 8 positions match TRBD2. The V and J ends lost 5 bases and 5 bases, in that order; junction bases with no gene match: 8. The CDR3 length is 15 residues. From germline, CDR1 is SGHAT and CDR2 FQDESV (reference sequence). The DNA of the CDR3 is TGTGCCAGCAGCGAAGCCGGGACTAGAAACAATGAGCAGTTCTTC. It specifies CASSEAGTRNNEQFF.

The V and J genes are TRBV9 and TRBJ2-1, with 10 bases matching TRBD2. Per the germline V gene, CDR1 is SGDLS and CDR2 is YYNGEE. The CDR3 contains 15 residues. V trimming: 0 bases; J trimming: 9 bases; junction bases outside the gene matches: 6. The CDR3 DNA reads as TGTGCCAGCAGCGTAGGAACTAGCGGGATTAGTGAGCAGTTCTTC. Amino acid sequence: CASSVGTSGISEQFF. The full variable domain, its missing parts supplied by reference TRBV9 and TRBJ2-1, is DSGVTQTPKHLITATGQRVTLRCSPRSGDLSVYWYQQSLDQGLQFLIQYYNGEERAKGNILERFSAQQFPDLHSELNLSSLELGDSALYFCASSVGTSGISEQFFGPGTRLTVL.

Here the CDR3 DNA reads TGTGCCAGCAGCGGGGCGGTTGAGGCTTTCTTT. It specifies CASSGAVEAFF. The V gene is TRBV7-2, the J gene TRBJ1-1; perhaps TRBD1 as D (5 bases). CDR3 size: 11 residues. Germline CDR1 SGHTA, CDR2 FQGNSA. V was clipped by 5 bases and J by 11 bases, with 12 bases between them.

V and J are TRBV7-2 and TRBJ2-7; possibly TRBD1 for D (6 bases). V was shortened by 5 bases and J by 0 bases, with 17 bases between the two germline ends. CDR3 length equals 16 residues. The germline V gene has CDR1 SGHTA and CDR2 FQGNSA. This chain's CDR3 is CASSGSGQLSSYEQYF. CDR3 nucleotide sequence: TGTGCCAGCAGCGGAAGCGGACAGCTCTCCTCCTACGAGCAGTACTTC. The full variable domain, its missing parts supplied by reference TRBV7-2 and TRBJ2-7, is GAGVSQSPSNKVTEKGKDVELRCDPISGHTALYWYRQSLGQGLEFLIYFQGNSAPDKSGLPSDRFSAERTGGSVSTLTIQRTQQEDSAVYLCASSGSGQLSSYEQYFGPGTRLTVT.

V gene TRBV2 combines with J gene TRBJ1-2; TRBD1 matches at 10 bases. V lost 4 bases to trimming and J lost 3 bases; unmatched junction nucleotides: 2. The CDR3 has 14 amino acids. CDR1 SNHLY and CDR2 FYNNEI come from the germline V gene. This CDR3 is CASSADRGDYGYTF. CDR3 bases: TGTGCCAGCAGTGCGGACAGGGGGGACTATGGCTACACCTTC.

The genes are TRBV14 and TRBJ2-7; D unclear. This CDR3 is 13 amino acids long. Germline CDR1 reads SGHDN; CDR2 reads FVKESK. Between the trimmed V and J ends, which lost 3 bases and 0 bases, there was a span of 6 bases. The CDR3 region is CASSQYSSYEQYF. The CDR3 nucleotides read TGTGCCAGCAGCCAGTACAGCTCCTACGAGCAGTACTTC.

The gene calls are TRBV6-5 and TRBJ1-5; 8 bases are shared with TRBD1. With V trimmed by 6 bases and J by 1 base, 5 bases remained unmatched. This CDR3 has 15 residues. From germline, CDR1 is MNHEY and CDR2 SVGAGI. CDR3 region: CASSPTGVSNQPQHF. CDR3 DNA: TGTGCCAGCAGCCCGACAGGGGTAAGCAATCAGCCCCAGCATTTT.

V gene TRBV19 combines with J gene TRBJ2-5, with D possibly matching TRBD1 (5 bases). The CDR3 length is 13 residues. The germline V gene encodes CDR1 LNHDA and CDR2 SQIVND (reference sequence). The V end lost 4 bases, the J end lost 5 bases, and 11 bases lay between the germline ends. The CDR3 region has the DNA TGTGCCAGTAGTAATAGGGGCTTCGAGACCCAGTACTTC. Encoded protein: CASSNRGFETQYF.

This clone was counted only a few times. The CDR3 region is CASSQDLGQFYEQYF. CDR3 sequence (DNA): TGTGCCAGCAGCCAAGATCTAGGACAGTTCTACGAGCAGTACTTC. The rearrangement uses TRBV14 and TRBJ2-7; possibly TRBD1 for D (6 bases). Germline V gene sequence: CDR1 SGHDN, CDR2 FVKESK. V was clipped by 0 bases and J by 3 bases, with 12 bases between them. The CDR3 runs to 15 residues.

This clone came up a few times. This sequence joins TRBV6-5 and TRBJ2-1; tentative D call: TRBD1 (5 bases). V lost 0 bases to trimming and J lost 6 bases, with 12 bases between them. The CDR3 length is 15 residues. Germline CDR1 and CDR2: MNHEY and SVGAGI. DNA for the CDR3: TGTGCCAGCAGTTACTCGAAGGGGTGCAGCAATGAGCAGTTCTTC. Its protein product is CASSYSKGCSNEQFF.

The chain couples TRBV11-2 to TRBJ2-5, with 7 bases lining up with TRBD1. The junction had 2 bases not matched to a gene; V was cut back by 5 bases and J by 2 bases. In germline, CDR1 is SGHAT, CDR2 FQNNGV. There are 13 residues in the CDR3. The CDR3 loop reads CASSRGQQETQYF. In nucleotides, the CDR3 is TGTGCCAGCAGCCGGGGACAGCAAGAGACCCAGTACTTC.

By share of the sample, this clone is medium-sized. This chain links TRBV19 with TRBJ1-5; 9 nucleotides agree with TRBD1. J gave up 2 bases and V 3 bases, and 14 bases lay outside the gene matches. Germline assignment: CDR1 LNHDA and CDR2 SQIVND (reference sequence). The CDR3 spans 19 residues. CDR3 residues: CASSIGPGQGGLRNQPQHF. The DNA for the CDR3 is TGTGCCAGTAGTATCGGGCCGGGACAGGGCGGGCTGCGCAATCAGCCCCAGCATTTT.

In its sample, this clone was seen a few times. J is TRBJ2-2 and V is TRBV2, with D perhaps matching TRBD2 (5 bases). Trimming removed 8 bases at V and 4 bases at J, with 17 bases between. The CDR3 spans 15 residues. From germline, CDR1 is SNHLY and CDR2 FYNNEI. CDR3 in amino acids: CASRAKLTSTGELFF. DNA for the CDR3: TGTGCCAGCCGAGCAAAGTTAACTAGCACCGGGGAGCTGTTTTTT.

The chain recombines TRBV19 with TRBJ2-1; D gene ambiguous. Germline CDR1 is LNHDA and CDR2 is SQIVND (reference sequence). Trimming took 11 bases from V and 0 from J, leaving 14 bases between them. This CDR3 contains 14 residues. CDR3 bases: TGTGCCGGACCTAACGGTAGCTCCTACAATGAGCAGTTCTTC. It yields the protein CAGPNGSSYNEQFF.

The DNA for the CDR3 is TGTGCCAGCAGCCTAGGGATGTCCTACGAGCAGTACTTC. It codes for CASSLGMSYEQYF. J is TRBJ2-7 and V is TRBV7-8, with D unresolved. The CDR3 runs to 13 residues. With 5 bases removed from V and 1 base from J, the gap between germline ends came to 9 bases. Looked up from germline, CDR1 is SGHVS and CDR2 is FQNEAQ.

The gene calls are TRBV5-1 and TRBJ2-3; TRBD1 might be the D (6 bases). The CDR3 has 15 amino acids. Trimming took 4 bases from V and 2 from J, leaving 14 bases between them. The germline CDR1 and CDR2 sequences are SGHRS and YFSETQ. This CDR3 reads CASSDYRVATDTQYF. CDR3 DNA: TGCGCCAGCAGCGATTACAGGGTAGCCACAGATACGCAGTATTTT.

The DNA of the CDR3 is TGTGCCAGCAGCTATAACACCGGGGAGCTGTTTTTT. It yields the protein CASSYNTGELFF. The chain employs TRBV7-2 and TRBJ2-2; D is uncertain. V was pared by 4 bases and J by 2 bases, with 2 bases between. This CDR3 contains 12 residues. Germline V gene lookup returns CDR1 SGHTA and CDR2 FQGNSA.

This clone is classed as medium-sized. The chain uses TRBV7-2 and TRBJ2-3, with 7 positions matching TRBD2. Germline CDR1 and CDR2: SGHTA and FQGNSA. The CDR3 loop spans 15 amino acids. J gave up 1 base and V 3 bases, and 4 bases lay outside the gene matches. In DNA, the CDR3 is TGTGCCAGCAGCTTTGATGCGGGAGGCACAGATACGCAGTATTTT. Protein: CASSFDAGGTDTQYF.

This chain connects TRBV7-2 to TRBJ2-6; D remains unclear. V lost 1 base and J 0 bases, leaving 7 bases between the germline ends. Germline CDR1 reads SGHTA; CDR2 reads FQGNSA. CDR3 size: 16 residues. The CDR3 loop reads CASSLDGFSGANVLTF. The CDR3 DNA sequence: TGTGCCAGCAGCTTAGACGGATTCTCTGGGGCCAACGTCCTGACTTTC.

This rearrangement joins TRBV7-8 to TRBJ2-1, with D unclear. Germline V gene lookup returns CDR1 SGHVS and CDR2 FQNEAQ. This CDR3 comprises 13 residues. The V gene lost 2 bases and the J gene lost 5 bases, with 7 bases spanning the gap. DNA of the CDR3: TGTGCCAGCAGCTTAAACTCAAACAATGAGCAGTTCTTC. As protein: CASSLNSNNEQFF. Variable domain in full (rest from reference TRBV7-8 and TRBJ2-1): GAGVSQSPRYKVAKRGQDVALRCDPISGHVSLFWYQQALGQGPEFLTYFQNEAQLDKSGLPSDRFFAERPEGSVSTLKIQRTQQEDSAVYLCASSLNSNNEQFFGPGTRLTVL.